Shown below are 5 T cell receptor beta chains from a single sample sequenced in a study of CD8 T cells in Susac syndrome. cDNA came from roughly 0.47 to 1 ug RNA primed by random hexamers. MiXCR, applied by TCRdb to the immunoSEQ multiplex PCR reads, yields one record per CDR3 protein. The sample shows approximately 190,000 distinct CDR3 sequences, approximately 95% of them seen only once. Sequencing was performed on CD4+ T cells from PBMCs. The source of these receptors is a human donor with Susac syndrome.

The V and J genes are TRBV3-1 and TRBJ2-7, with D perhaps TRBD1 (6 bases). Germline CDR1 and CDR2: LGHDT and YNNKEL (reference sequence). Trimming left V 4 bases short and J 0 bases short, with 13 bases between. This CDR3 is built from 15 residues. The CDR3 loop reads CASSPQGILSYEQYF. The CDR3, as DNA: TGTGCCAGCAGCCCGCAGGGGATCCTCTCCTACGAGCAGTACTTC.

The V and J genes are TRBV29-1 and TRBJ1-2; 9 bases fit TRBD1. This CDR3 has 13 amino acids. The V gene's germline CDR1 is SQVTM and CDR2 ANQGSEA. V dropped 7 bases and J dropped 4; count of bases not matched to a gene: 7. CDR3 in amino acids: CSGETGGSYGYTF. The CDR3 nucleotides are TGCAGCGGCGAAACAGGGGGCAGCTATGGCTACACCTTC. Full variable domain (rest looked up from reference TRBV29-1 and TRBJ1-2): SAVISQKPSRDICQRGTSLTIQCQVDSQVTMMFWYRQQPGQSLTLIATANQGSEATYESGFVIDKFPISRPNLTFSTLTVSNMSPEDSSIYLCSGETGGSYGYTFGSGTRLTVV.

In DNA form, the CDR3 reads TGTGCCTGGAGGGGATGGGGGGTCCCCAACACCGGGGAGCTGTTTTTT. Its translation: CAWRGWGVPNTGELFF. The chain joins TRBV30 to TRBJ2-2; maybe TRBD2 (6 bases). Trimming removed 3 bases at V and 2 bases at J, with 16 bases between. The CDR3 is made up of 16 amino acids. CDR1 is GTSNPN and CDR2 is SVGIG in the germline V gene (reference sequence).

The genes are TRBV30 and TRBJ1-4, with D possibly TRBD1 on 6 matching bases. The length of the CDR3 is 15 residues. Germline-derived CDR1 and CDR2 are GTSNPN and SVGIG (reference sequence). Trimming pared 0 bases from V and 8 bases from J, leaving 16 bases between. The CDR3 loop reads CAWSVKGGIREKLFF. Here the CDR3 DNA reads TGTGCCTGGAGTGTAAAGGGGGGAATACGGGAAAAACTGTTTTTT.

The chain carries TRBV20-1 and TRBJ2-5, with 7 bases aligning to TRBD2. Germline V gene sequence: CDR1 DFQATT, CDR2 SNEGSKA (reference sequence). With 3 bases clipped from V and 3 bases from J, the junction kept 7 bases outside the gene matches. There are 14 residues in the CDR3. CDR3 in DNA: TGCAGTGCTAGGCGCTCAGGGAGGGAAGAGACCCAGTACTTC. This translates into CSARRSGREETQYF.